These 10 T cell receptor beta chains came from one sample sequenced in a study of beta chain features in type 1 diabetes (dated by TCRdb to the late 2010s). Library preparation employed the immunoSEQ multiplex PCR assay. The High Capacity cDNA Reverse Transcription Kit was used to reverse transcribe all of the isolated RNA, meaning that expressed TCRB transcripts were what got sequenced. This immuneACCESS table, as held by TCRdb, lists in-frame sequences with V and J called but not all clones. Of the missing ones, under half trace to an unresolved V gene in checked studies; the others have no known cause. Recorded for this sample are under 400,000 clones; about 19% of them occurred a single time. The top ten clones comprise around 0.044% of the sample. The source material was naive CD4+ T cells from blood. The cell subset or site label, as the study defines it: true naive CD4+ T cells. These receptors originate from a woman aged 18-30 years in good health.

There are a few counts of this clone. V gene TRBV30 combines with J gene TRBJ1-6; D is ambiguous. From germline, CDR1 is GTSNPN and CDR2 SVGIG (reference sequence). The CDR3 consists of 13 residues. Trimming shortened V by 0 bases and J by 7 bases, and 7 bases separated the two germline ends. The CDR3 reads CAWSVSTNSPLHF. CDR3 DNA: TGTGCCTGGAGTGTGTCAACAAATTCACCCCTCCACTTT.

V and J are TRBV7-9 and TRBJ2-5; 10 nucleotides agree with TRBD1. Germline trimming cut 4 bases from V and 0 bases from J; bases unmatched to any gene: 2. CDR1 SEHNR and CDR2 FQNEAQ come from the germline V gene (reference sequence). There are 15 residues in the CDR3. The CDR3 DNA reads as TGTGCCAGCAGCTCGGGACAGGGGTACCAAGAGACCCAGTACTTC. It translates to CASSSGQGYQETQYF.

CDR3: CASSLSTGSNQPQHF. Here the CDR3 DNA reads TGTGCCAGCAGTTTATCGACGGGTAGCAATCAGCCCCAGCATTTT. J is TRBJ1-5 and V is TRBV27; D not resolved. V was cut by 0 bases and J by 0 bases, with 6 bases left in between. The CDR3 consists of 15 residues. The germline CDR1 and CDR2 sequences are MNHEY and SMNVEV (reference sequence).

This chain uses TRBV28 with TRBJ1-6; a possible D gene is TRBD1 (5 bases). With 8 bases removed from V and 10 bases from J, the gap between germline ends came to 21 bases. Germline CDR1 and CDR2: MDHEN and SYDVKM. This CDR3 region has 15 residues. The CDR3 DNA sequence: TGTGCCAGCCTGGAAGGCGCCAGGGTGGGATCACCCCTCCACTTT. Protein: CASLEGARVGSPLHF.

The J gene is TRBJ2-5, the V gene TRBV29-1; TRBD2 matches at 7 bases. Matching the DNA end better, TRBJ2-7 makes the J call doubtful. The CDR3 extends over 14 amino acids. CDR1 and CDR2 from the germline V gene are SQVTM and ANQGSEA. The CDR3, as DNA: TGCAGCGTCCGGGGCGGGAGTAGCGAGGACGAGCAGTACTTC. Its protein is CSVRGGSSEDEQYF.

This sequence joins TRBV11-2 and TRBJ2-7, with TRBD2 matching 9 bases. The germline V gene encodes CDR1 SGHAT and CDR2 FQNNGV. This CDR3 is built from 15 residues. With V trimmed by 2 bases and J by 5 bases, 7 bases remained unmatched. In DNA form, the CDR3 reads TGTGCCAGCAGCTTAAGTTCTAGCGGGGCCCACGAGCAGTACTTC. It is translated as CASSLSSSGAHEQYF.

J is TRBJ1-2 and V is TRBV7-2; 8 bases are a match to TRBD1. The length of the CDR3 is 13 residues. V was clipped by 6 bases and J by 5 bases; unmatched bases: 5. Germline loops: CDR1 SGHTA, CDR2 FQGNSA. The CDR3 is CASRPGQVYGYTF. CDR3 nucleotide sequence: TGTGCCAGCAGGCCGGGACAGGTTTATGGCTACACCTTC.

V usage is TRBV18 and J usage is TRBJ2-4; tentatively, D is TRBD1 (6 bases). Germline values: CDR1 KGHSH, CDR2 LQKENI. The V end was cut by 3 bases, the J end by 6 bases, with 9 bases between. The CDR3 sequence is 13 residues long. The CDR3 loop is CASSPMDRNIQYF. The CDR3 DNA sequence: TGTGCCAGCTCACCCATGGACAGAAACATTCAGTACTTC.

The chain is built from TRBV7-2 and TRBJ2-3; 7 bases fit TRBD2. CDR1 SGHTA and CDR2 FQGNSA come from the germline V gene. This CDR3 has 15 amino acids. Losses at the gene ends were 6 bases for V and 4 bases for J; bases not matched to a gene: 10. This CDR3 reads CASRSQLGGSDTQYF. CDR3 coding DNA: TGTGCCAGCAGATCCCAACTGGGGGGGTCAGATACGCAGTATTTT. Looking up the rest from reference TRBV7-2 and TRBJ2-3 gives the full variable domain: GAGVSQSPSNKVTEKGKDVELRCDPISGHTALYWYRQSLGQGLEFLIYFQGNSAPDKSGLPSDRFSAERTGGSVSTLTIQRTQQEDSAVYLCASRSQLGGSDTQYFGPGTRLTVL.

This clone showed up just a few times. The V call is TRBV7-2, the J call TRBJ2-1; TRBD2 matches at 8 bases. Germline V gene data show CDR1 as SGHTA and CDR2 as FQGNSA. CDR3 length: 13 residues. V was pared by 2 bases and J by 8 bases, with 2 bases of the junction left unmatched. CDR3 loop: CASSLTAGDEQFF. CDR3 nucleotides: TGTGCCAGCAGCTTAACAGCGGGGGATGAGCAGTTCTTC.